The sequence of this TCR beta chain was determined in a study of T cells after yellow fever vaccination. The CDR3 has 13 residues. Per germline, CDR1 SQVTM and CDR2 ANQGSEA. TCRdb redid the calling of the 5' RACE reads with MiXCR, one entry per CDR3 protein. The sample comprises around 350,000 distinct CDR3 sequences, roughly 6.2% of which are singletons, and roughly 15% rests with the top ten. The clonotype originates from a man aged 30 to 39 who received the YFV17D yellow fever vaccine. The starting material was PBMCs, obtained 5 days after the yellow fever booster vaccination. J is TRBJ2-1 and V is TRBV29-1, with 8 bases fitting TRBD1. The CDR3 bases are TGCAAACCCTTACGGACAGGGTACAATGAGCAGTTCTTC. Translated: CKPLRTGYNEQFF.